This entry concerns a single TCR beta chain. Its antigen is as yet unknown. The sample belongs to a study of graft-versus-host responses after intestinal transplantation. About the research overall: Each patient got anti-thymocyte globulin induction, then tacrolimus and steroids for about 3 years. Regarding the study as a whole: GvH clones occurred in recipient marrow; some first appeared in ileum or blood. High graft-versus-host to host-versus-graft clonal ratios were seen in allografts of patients with graft-donor T cell macrochimerism. The study associated peak circulating GvH clone levels with early post-transplant HvG declines.

CDR1 is SGHVS and CDR2 is FQNEAQ in the germline V gene. Deletions cut 1 base from V and 0 bases from J, with 7 bases between. The CDR3 spans 14 residues. The protocol was immunoSEQ multiplex PCR, while the TCRdb copy is restricted to in-frame clones and leaves out a portion. Among about 90,000 clones listed, around 93% were seen once. The clonotype was recovered from a human donor who was the organ donor for an intestinal transplant. The sequencing used unstimulated CD8+ T cells sorted from spleen or lymph node cells, collected before transplant. The V call is TRBV7-8, the J call TRBJ2-7, with unresolved D. As DNA, the CDR3 is TGTGCCAGCAGCTTAGATTGGAGCTCCTACGAGCAGTACTTC. Its protein product is CASSLDWSSYEQYF. The variable domain in full, completed from reference TRBV7-8 and TRBJ2-7, reads GAGVSQSPRYKVAKRGQDVALRCDPISGHVSLFWYQQALGQGPEFLTYFQNEAQLDKSGLPSDRFFAERPEGSVSTLKIQRTQQEDSAVYLCASSLDWSSYEQYFGPGTRLTVT.